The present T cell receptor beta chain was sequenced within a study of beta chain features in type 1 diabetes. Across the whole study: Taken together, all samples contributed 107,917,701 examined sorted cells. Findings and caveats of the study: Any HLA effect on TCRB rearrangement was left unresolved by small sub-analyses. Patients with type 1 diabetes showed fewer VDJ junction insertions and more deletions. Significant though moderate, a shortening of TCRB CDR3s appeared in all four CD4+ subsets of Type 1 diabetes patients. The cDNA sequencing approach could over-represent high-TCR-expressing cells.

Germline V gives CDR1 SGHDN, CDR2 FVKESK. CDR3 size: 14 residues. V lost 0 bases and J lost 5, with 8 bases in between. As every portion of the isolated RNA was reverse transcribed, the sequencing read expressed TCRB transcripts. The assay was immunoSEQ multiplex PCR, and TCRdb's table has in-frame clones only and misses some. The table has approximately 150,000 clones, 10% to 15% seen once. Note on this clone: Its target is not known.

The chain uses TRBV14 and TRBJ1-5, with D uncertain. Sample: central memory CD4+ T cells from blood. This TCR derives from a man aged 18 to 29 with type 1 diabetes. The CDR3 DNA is TGTGCCAGCAGCCAAGATCCAGGAGATCAGCCCCAGCATTTT. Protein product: CASSQDPGDQPQHF.